Presented here are 11 T cell receptor beta chains from one specimen sequenced in a study of CXCR3-negative and CXCR3-positive naive CD8 T cells. For these TCRs, the target antigens are not known. It was by 5' RACE with UMI labels that the TRB cDNA libraries were prepared. TCRdb reanalyzed the 5' RACE reads, giving one entry per CDR3 protein sequence and no DNA. Its table lists roughly 80,000 distinct CDR3 sequences. Whole-study findings and limits: CXCR3-positive naive cells had more hydrophobic TRB CDR3s than CXCR3-negative naive cells.

Material for sequencing was naive CXCR3+ CD8+ T cells from blood. Subset of the sample: CD45RO-CCR7+CD27+CD95- naive CD8+ T cells expressing CXCR3 (TNR3+). The receptors were sampled from a human donor in good health. Some clones in this sample may be carry-over from other donors' samples.

V usage is TRBV29-1 and J usage is TRBJ2-7; TCRdb designates TRBD1, a call that cannot be tested without DNA. The germline CDR1 and CDR2 sequences are SQVTM and ANQGSEA. The CDR3 has 13 amino acids. CDR3: CSASTGGGDEQYF.

The chain couples TRBV5-1 to TRBJ2-5; the TCRdb call, TRBD1, lacks DNA for checking. Germline V gene lookup returns CDR1 SGHRS and CDR2 YFSETQ. The CDR3 runs 15 residues. CDR3 sequence: CASSSGRGGQETQYF.

The genes are TRBV9 and TRBJ2-2. CDR1 is SGDLS and CDR2 is YYNGEE in the germline V gene. The CDR3 is 15 residues long. CDR3 amino acids: CASSAEEAYPWELFF.

This rearrangement joins TRBV5-1 to TRBJ1-2. Germline V lookup: CDR1 SGHRS, CDR2 YFSETQ. The CDR3 loop spans 12 amino acids. CDR3 residues: CASSLDGNGYTF.

The V gene is TRBV9, the J gene TRBJ2-1; TCRdb selects TRBD1, and the lack of DNA leaves this call unchecked. This CDR3 has 17 residues. Germline V gene sequence: CDR1 SGDLS, CDR2 YYNGEE. The CDR3: CANSDAAGGSSYNEQFF.

The chain uses TRBV10-1 and TRBJ2-1. Germline lookup yields CDR1 WNHNN and CDR2 SYGVQD (reference sequence). This CDR3 contains 13 residues. The CDR3 region is CASSEGPYNEQFF.

The rearrangement uses TRBV7-6 and TRBJ2-7; TCRdb designates TRBD2, a call that cannot be tested without DNA. This CDR3 is built from 13 residues. Germline loops: CDR1 SGHVS, CDR2 FNYEAQ. The CDR3 sequence is CASSQGGNYEQYF.

This rearrangement joins TRBV5-1 to TRBJ1-2; checking the TCRdb D call of TRBD1 is not possible without DNA. Germline V gene lookup returns CDR1 SGHRS and CDR2 YFSETQ. The CDR3 is 13 residues long. CDR3 sequence: CASSLVGADGYTF. Full variable domain (missing parts from reference TRBV5-1 and TRBJ1-2): KAGVTQTPRYLIKTRGQQVTLSCSPISGHRSVSWYQQTPGQGLQFLFEYFSETQRNKGNFPGRFSGRQFSNSRSEMNVSTLELGDSALYLCASSLVGADGYTFGSGTRLTVV.

The rearrangement links TRBV6-5 to TRBJ2-7; TCRdb's assignment of TRBD1 cannot be checked, as there is no DNA. CDR3 length: 15 residues. Germline V gene lookup returns CDR1 MNHEY and CDR2 SVGAGI. CDR3 protein: CASGDSGQSSYEQYF.

The CDR3 spells CSVDANSNEQFF. The chain recombines TRBV29-1 with TRBJ2-1. This CDR3 has 12 residues. Germline CDR1 reads SQVTM; CDR2 reads ANQGSEA.

The chain combines TRBV7-6 with TRBJ1-1; TCRdb's D call, TRBD1, is unchecked because there is no DNA. CDR1 is SGHVS, CDR2 FNYEAQ, per germline. The CDR3 covers 14 residues. This CDR3 is CASSSTGTATEAFF.